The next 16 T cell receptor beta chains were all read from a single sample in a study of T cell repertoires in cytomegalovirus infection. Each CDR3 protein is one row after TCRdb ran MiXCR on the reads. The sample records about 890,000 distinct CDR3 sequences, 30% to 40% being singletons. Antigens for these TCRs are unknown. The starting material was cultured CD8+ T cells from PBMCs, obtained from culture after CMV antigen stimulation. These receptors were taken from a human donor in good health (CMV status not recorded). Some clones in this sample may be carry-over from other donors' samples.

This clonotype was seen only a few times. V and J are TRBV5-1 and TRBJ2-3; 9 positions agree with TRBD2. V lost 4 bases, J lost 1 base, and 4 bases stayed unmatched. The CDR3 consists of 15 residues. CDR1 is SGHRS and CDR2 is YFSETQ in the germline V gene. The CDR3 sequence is CASSPRTSGTDTQYF. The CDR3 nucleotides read TGCGCCAGCAGCCCGAGGACTAGCGGCACAGATACGCAGTATTTT.

In DNA, the CDR3 is TGTGCCAGCAGTTTAGAGATTACTAGCACAGATACGCAGTATTTT. Translation: CASSLEITSTDTQYF. This chain connects TRBV28 to TRBJ2-3, with D hard to call. The CDR3 loop spans 15 amino acids. V shed 2 bases and J shed 0 bases, with 9 bases lying between them. CDR1 and CDR2 (germline): MDHEN, SYDVKM.

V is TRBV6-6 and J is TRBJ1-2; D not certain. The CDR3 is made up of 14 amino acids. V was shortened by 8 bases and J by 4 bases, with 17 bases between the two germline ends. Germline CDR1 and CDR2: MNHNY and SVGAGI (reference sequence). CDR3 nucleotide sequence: TGTGCCAGCGTCCGGACTCGAGAGGGCTATGGCTACACCTTC. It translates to CASVRTREGYGYTF.

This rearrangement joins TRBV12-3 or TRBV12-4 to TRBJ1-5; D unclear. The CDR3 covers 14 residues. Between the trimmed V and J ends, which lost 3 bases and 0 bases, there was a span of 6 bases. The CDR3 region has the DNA TGTGCCAGCAGTTTCGGAAATAGCAATCAGCCCCAGCATTTT. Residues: CASSFGNSNQPQHF.

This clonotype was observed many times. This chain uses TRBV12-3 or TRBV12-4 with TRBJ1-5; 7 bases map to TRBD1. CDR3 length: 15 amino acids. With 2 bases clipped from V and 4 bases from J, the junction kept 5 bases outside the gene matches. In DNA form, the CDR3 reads TGTGCCAGCAGTTTAAGGACAGGACGAAATCAGCCCCAGCATTTT. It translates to CASSLRTGRNQPQHF.

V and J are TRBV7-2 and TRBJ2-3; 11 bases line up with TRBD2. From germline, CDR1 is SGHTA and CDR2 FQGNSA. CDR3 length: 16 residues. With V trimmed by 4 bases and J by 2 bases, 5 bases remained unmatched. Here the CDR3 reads CASSYGTSGPTDTQYF. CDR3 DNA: TGTGCCAGCAGCTACGGGACTAGCGGCCCCACAGATACGCAGTATTTT.

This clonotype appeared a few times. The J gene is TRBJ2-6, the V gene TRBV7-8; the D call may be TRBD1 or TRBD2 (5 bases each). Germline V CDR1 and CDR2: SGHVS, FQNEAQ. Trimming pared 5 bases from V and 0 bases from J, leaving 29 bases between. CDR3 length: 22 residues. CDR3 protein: CASSGLPPGRGASSSGANVLTF. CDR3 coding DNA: TGTGCCAGCAGCGGACTCCCCCCGGGGCGAGGCGCTTCAAGCTCTGGGGCCAACGTCCTGACTTTC.

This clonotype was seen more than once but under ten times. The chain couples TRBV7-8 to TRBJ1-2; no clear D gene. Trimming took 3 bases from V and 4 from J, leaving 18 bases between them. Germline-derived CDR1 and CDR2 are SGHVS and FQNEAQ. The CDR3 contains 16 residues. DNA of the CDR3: TGTGCCAGCAGCTTCCCGGGAGCCCGCCAAGTCTATGGCTACACCTTC. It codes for CASSFPGARQVYGYTF.

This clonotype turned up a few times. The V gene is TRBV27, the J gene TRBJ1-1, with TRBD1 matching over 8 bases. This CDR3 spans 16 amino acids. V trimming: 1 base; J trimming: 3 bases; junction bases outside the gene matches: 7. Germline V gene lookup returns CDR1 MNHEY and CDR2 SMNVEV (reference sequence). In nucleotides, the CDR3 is TGTGCCAGCAGTTTATTTGGTCAGGGGGCTGACACTGAAGCTTTCTTT. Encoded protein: CASSLFGQGADTEAFF.

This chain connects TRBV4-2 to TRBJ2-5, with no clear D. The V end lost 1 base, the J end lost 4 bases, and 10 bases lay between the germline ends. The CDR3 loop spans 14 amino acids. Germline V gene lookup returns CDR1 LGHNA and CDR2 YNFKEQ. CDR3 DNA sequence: TGTGCCAGCAGCCAAGGCGGATGGGGAGAGACCCAGTACTTC. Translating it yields CASSQGGWGETQYF.

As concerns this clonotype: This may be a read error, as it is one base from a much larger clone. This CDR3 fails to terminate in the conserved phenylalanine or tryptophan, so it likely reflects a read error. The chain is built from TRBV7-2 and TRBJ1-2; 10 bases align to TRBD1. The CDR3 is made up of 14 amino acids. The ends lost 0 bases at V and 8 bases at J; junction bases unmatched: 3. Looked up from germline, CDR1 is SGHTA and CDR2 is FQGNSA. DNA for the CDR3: TGTGCCAGCAGCTTAGCAGGGACAGGGGACGGCTACACCTCC. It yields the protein CASSLAGTGDGYTS.

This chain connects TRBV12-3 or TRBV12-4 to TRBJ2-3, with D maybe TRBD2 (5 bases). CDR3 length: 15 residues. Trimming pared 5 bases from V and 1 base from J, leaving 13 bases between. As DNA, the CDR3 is TGTGCCAGCAGTCCATCGGACTCCGGCACAGATACGCAGTATTTT. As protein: CASSPSDSGTDTQYF.

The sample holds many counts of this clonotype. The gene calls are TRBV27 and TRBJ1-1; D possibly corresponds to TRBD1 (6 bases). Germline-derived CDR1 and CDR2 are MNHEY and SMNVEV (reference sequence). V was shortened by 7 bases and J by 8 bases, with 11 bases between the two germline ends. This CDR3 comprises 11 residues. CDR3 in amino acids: CASTSGQEAFF. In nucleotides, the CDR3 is TGTGCCAGCACCTCTGGACAGGAAGCTTTCTTT.

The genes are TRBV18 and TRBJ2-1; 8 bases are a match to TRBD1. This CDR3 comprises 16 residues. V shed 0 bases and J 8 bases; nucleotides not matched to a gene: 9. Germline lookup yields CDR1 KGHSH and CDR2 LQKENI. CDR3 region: CASSPPVGQDRDEQFF. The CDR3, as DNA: TGTGCCAGCTCACCACCGGTGGGACAGGATCGGGATGAGCAGTTCTTC.

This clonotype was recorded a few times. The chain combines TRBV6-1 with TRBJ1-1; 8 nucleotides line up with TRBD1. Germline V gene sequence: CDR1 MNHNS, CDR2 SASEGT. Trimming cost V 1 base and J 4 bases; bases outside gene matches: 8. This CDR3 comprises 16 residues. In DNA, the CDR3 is TGTGCCAGCAGTGAAGTCCCACAGGGGGAGAGCACTGAAGCTTTCTTT. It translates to CASSEVPQGESTEAFF.

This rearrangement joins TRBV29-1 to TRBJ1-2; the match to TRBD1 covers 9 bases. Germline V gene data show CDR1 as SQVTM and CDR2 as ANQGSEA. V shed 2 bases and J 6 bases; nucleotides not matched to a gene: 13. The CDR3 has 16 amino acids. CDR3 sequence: CSVEPHLQGAEDGYTF. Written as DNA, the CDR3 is TGCAGCGTTGAACCCCATTTACAGGGGGCTGAGGATGGCTACACCTTC.